These T cell receptor beta chains were read from a single sample in a study of cytomegalovirus exposure and HLA in healthy donors. Measured with immunoSEQ multiplex PCR; TCRdb has only the in-frame clones, and not every one. The sample consists of 80,000 to 100,000 clones, about 69% of them appearing once. Sequenced sample: PBMCs. These receptors all stem from a woman aged 18-29 years in good health and CMV-seropositive. Both conserved end residues are part of each CDR3. D genes are given only for firm matches. For some rows the clone size is stated as once, few or many, or as a class when expanded; others skip it.

CDR3nt: TGCGCCAGCAGTTGGGACACCACAGATACGCAGTATTTT; CDR3aa: CASSWDTTDTQYF; d_gene: -; v_gene: TRBV5-1; len: 13; j_gene: TRBJ2-3; abundance: -
CDR3nt: TGTGCCATCAGTGCCGTTACAGGGAAGAATGGCTACACCTTC; CDR3aa: CAISAVTGKNGYTF; d_gene: -; v_gene: TRBV10-3; len: 14; j_gene: TRBJ1-2; abundance: few
CDR3nt: TGTGCCAGCAGTTTAAGGGCGGGGACAGGCAATCAGCCCCAGCATTTT; CDR3aa: CASSLRAGTGNQPQHF; d_gene: TRBD1; v_gene: TRBV27; len: 16; j_gene: TRBJ1-5; abundance: -
CDR3nt: TGTGCCTGGAGCCTCGGAACCGCGGCCGGGGAGCTGTTTTTT; CDR3aa: CAWSLGTAAGELFF; d_gene: -; v_gene: TRBV30; len: 14; j_gene: TRBJ2-2; abundance: few
CDR3nt: TGTGCCAGTAGTATCGACAGATCCTCTGGAAACACCATATATTTT; CDR3aa: CASSIDRSSGNTIYF; d_gene: -; v_gene: TRBV19; len: 15; j_gene: TRBJ1-3; abundance: few
CDR3nt: TGTGCCATCACTATGGGGGGGGGAAACAATGAGCAGTTCTTC; CDR3aa: CAITMGGGNNEQFF; d_gene: TRBD2; v_gene: TRBV10-3; len: 14; j_gene: TRBJ2-1; abundance: once
CDR3nt: TGTGCCAGCATCCCTGTGGGTAGCGGGATTAGTGAGCAGTTCTTC; CDR3aa: CASIPVGSGISEQFF; d_gene: TRBD2; v_gene: TRBV5-4; len: 15; j_gene: TRBJ2-1; abundance: -
CDR3nt: TGTGCTAGTGGCCGGGACTTCCAACCCCTCCACTTT; CDR3aa: CASGRDFQPLHF; d_gene: -; v_gene: TRBV12-5; len: 12; j_gene: TRBJ1-6; abundance: -
CDR3nt: TGTGCCAGTAGCCCCGACAGGGGTGCAAATACGCAGTATTTT; CDR3aa: CASSPDRGANTQYF; d_gene: TRBD1; v_gene: TRBV19; len: 14; j_gene: TRBJ2-3; abundance: -
CDR3nt: TGTGCCATCAGTGAACGGGGGGCCCTCTACAATGAGCAGTTCTTC; CDR3aa: CAISERGALYNEQFF; d_gene: -; v_gene: TRBV10-3; len: 15; j_gene: TRBJ2-1; abundance: -
CDR3nt: TGTGCCAGCAGCATACAACAGGGGATCCTCACAGATACGCAGTATTTT; CDR3aa: CASSIQQGILTDTQYF; d_gene: TRBD1; v_gene: TRBV9; len: 16; j_gene: TRBJ2-3; abundance: -
CDR3nt: TGCAGCGTTGTAGGGGGAGGACTAGCGGCTAGCACAGATACGCAGTATTTT; CDR3aa: CSVVGGGLAASTDTQYF; d_gene: TRBD2; v_gene: TRBV29-1; len: 17; j_gene: TRBJ2-3; abundance: -
CDR3nt: TGCGCCAGCAGCCAAGCGACTAGCGGCTCCTACAATGAGCAGTTCTTC; CDR3aa: CASSQATSGSYNEQFF; d_gene: TRBD2; v_gene: TRBV4-3; len: 16; j_gene: TRBJ2-1; abundance: -
CDR3nt: TGTGCCAGTACGGTAGCGGGGGCACCCTACGAGCAGTACTTC; CDR3aa: CASTVAGAPYEQYF; d_gene: TRBD2; v_gene: TRBV19; len: 14; j_gene: TRBJ2-7; abundance: -
CDR3nt: TGTGCCAGCAGTTTATGGCCCTACAGGGTTGGGGAAAAACTGTTTTTT; CDR3aa: CASSLWPYRVGEKLFF; d_gene: -; v_gene: TRBV27; len: 16; j_gene: TRBJ1-4; abundance: -
CDR3nt: TGTGCCAGCAGCGCAGACAGGGGGCGGAGCACCGGGGAGCTGTTTTTT; CDR3aa: CASSADRGRSTGELFF; d_gene: TRBD1; v_gene: TRBV5-4; len: 16; j_gene: TRBJ2-2; abundance: -
CDR3nt: TGTGCCAGCAAACGGGGGGTCTTACAATCCTACAATGAGCAGTTCTTC; CDR3aa: CASKRGVLQSYNEQFF; d_gene: TRBD2; v_gene: TRBV28; len: 16; j_gene: TRBJ2-1; abundance: few
CDR3nt: TGTGCCAGCAGTCTAACCGGGGGGTGGCAAACCTACGAGCAGTACTTC; CDR3aa: CASSLTGGWQTYEQYF; d_gene: TRBD2; v_gene: TRBV28; len: 16; j_gene: TRBJ2-7; abundance: -
CDR3nt: TGTGCCAGCAGCCTTGAGGTTGCTACGGGTACGCAGTATTTT; CDR3aa: CASSLEVATGTQYF; d_gene: -; v_gene: TRBV7-3; len: 14; j_gene: TRBJ2-3; abundance: -
CDR3nt: TGCGCCAGCAGCTTGTCGAGTTGGGCGGGAAACACCATATATTTT; CDR3aa: CASSLSSWAGNTIYF; d_gene: -; v_gene: TRBV5-1; len: 15; j_gene: TRBJ1-3; abundance: -
CDR3nt: TGTGCCAGCGTGCGGGACAGGGTCCTTGTCGAAGCTTTCTTT; CDR3aa: CASVRDRVLVEAFF; d_gene: TRBD1; v_gene: TRBV6-1; len: 14; j_gene: TRBJ1-1; abundance: -
CDR3nt: TGCAGCGTTGCCTCCCTGAGTGAGGGGGCAAAGGGTTGGGGCTACACCTTC; CDR3aa: CSVASLSEGAKGWGYTF; d_gene: TRBD1; v_gene: TRBV29-1; len: 17; j_gene: TRBJ1-2; abundance: -
CDR3nt: TGCGCCAGCAGCCCGGCGGGAATAACTATGGAAGGCTACACCTTC; CDR3aa: CASSPAGITMEGYTF; d_gene: -; v_gene: TRBV5-1; len: 15; j_gene: TRBJ1-2; abundance: -
CDR3nt: TGTGCCAGCAGCTTAGGGGGGGGAACCTACGAGCAGTACTTC; CDR3aa: CASSLGGGTYEQYF; d_gene: TRBD2; v_gene: TRBV7-8; len: 14; j_gene: TRBJ2-7; abundance: -
CDR3nt: TGTGCCATCAGTGAAGGAGGGACAGGGGGCGGCGGCTACACCTTC; CDR3aa: CAISEGGTGGGGYTF; d_gene: TRBD1; v_gene: TRBV10-3; len: 15; j_gene: TRBJ1-2; abundance: -
CDR3nt: TGTGCCAGCAGTGAGGGGGGGAGGGGCCAAGAGACCCAGTACTTC; CDR3aa: CASSEGGRGQETQYF; d_gene: -; v_gene: TRBV9; len: 15; j_gene: TRBJ2-5; abundance: -
CDR3nt: TGTGCCAGCAGCTTGGGCACAGCAGAGACCCAGTACTTC; CDR3aa: CASSLGTAETQYF; d_gene: -; v_gene: TRBV7-3; len: 13; j_gene: TRBJ2-5; abundance: -
CDR3nt: TGTGCCAGCAGCCAAGAAGGGGCGACCCAGTACTTC; CDR3aa: CASSQEGATQYF; d_gene: -; v_gene: TRBV4-2; len: 12; j_gene: TRBJ2-5; abundance: -
CDR3nt: TGTGCCAGCAGCCTTACAGGGAGCTCCTATAATTCACCCCTCCACTTT; CDR3aa: CASSLTGSSYNSPLHF; d_gene: -; v_gene: TRBV4-2; len: 16; j_gene: TRBJ1-6; abundance: -
CDR3nt: TGTGCCAGCAGCGCCATCACTGAAGCTTTCTTT; CDR3aa: CASSAITEAFF; d_gene: -; v_gene: TRBV9; len: 11; j_gene: TRBJ1-1; abundance: -
CDR3nt: TGCGCCAGCAGCGGGGGACAGGGGTTCGGAAACATTCAGTACTTC; CDR3aa: CASSGGQGFGNIQYF; d_gene: TRBD1; v_gene: TRBV5-1; len: 15; j_gene: TRBJ2-4; abundance: -
CDR3nt: TGTGCCAGCAGCTTAACACAGGGTAGACGTGAGCAGTTCTTC; CDR3aa: CASSLTQGRREQFF; d_gene: -; v_gene: TRBV7-3; len: 14; j_gene: TRBJ2-1; abundance: -
CDR3nt: TGTGCCAGTAGTACGCGGGAGGGGGACTACGAGCAGTACTTC; CDR3aa: CASSTREGDYEQYF; d_gene: TRBD2; v_gene: TRBV19; len: 14; j_gene: TRBJ2-7; abundance: once
CDR3nt: TGTGCCAGCAGCTTAGATCAGCGGGAAGTAGATACGCAGTATTTT; CDR3aa: CASSLDQREVDTQYF; d_gene: TRBD2; v_gene: TRBV11-2; len: 15; j_gene: TRBJ2-3; abundance: -
CDR3nt: TGTGCCAGCAGCTTATTTACACCCGAAAAACTGTTTTTT; CDR3aa: CASSLFTPEKLFF; d_gene: -; v_gene: TRBV11-2; len: 13; j_gene: TRBJ1-4; abundance: -
CDR3nt: TGTGCCAGCAGCTTGGCCGAGATCCGCGGTAATTCACCCCTCCACTTT; CDR3aa: CASSLAEIRGNSPLHF; d_gene: -; v_gene: TRBV5-4; len: 16; j_gene: TRBJ1-6; abundance: -
CDR3nt: TGTGCCAGCAGTTCCTTCCCTCGGGCCGGAGGCTATGGCTACACCTTC; CDR3aa: CASSSFPRAGGYGYTF; d_gene: -; v_gene: TRBV6-5; len: 16; j_gene: TRBJ1-2; abundance: -
CDR3nt: TGCGCCAGCAGCCTTCTTGCAGGATTCTCCTCTGGGGCCAACGTCCTGACTTTC; CDR3aa: CASSLLAGFSSGANVLTF; d_gene: -; v_gene: TRBV5-1; len: 18; j_gene: TRBJ2-6; abundance: once
CDR3nt: TGCGCCAGCAGCCCAGGGGAACGGGATGAAAAACTGTTTTTT; CDR3aa: CASSPGERDEKLFF; d_gene: -; v_gene: TRBV4-1; len: 14; j_gene: TRBJ1-4; abundance: -
CDR3nt: TGTGCCAGTAGTTCACAGGGAAGTAATTCACCCCTCCACTTT; CDR3aa: CASSSQGSNSPLHF; d_gene: -; v_gene: TRBV19; len: 14; j_gene: TRBJ1-6; abundance: once
CDR3nt: TGCGCCAGCAGCCAGACAGGGAACACTGAAGCTTTCTTT; CDR3aa: CASSQTGNTEAFF; d_gene: -; v_gene: TRBV4-3; len: 13; j_gene: TRBJ1-1; abundance: -
CDR3nt: TGTGCCAGCAGCTTATCAGGAGAGACCCAGTACTTC; CDR3aa: CASSLSGETQYF; d_gene: -; v_gene: TRBV11-1; len: 12; j_gene: TRBJ2-5; abundance: -
CDR3nt: TGTGCCAGCAGCTTAGCCGCTAGCGGGAGGTGGAATGAGCAGTTCTTC; CDR3aa: CASSLAASGRWNEQFF; d_gene: TRBD2; v_gene: TRBV7-2; len: 16; j_gene: TRBJ2-1; abundance: -
CDR3nt: TGCGCCAGCAGCTTGGCTCCGGGAGGGCCCACTAACACCGGGGAGCTGTTTTTT; CDR3aa: CASSLAPGGPTNTGELFF; d_gene: TRBD2; v_gene: TRBV5-1; len: 18; j_gene: TRBJ2-2; abundance: -
CDR3nt: TGTGCCAGCAGCTTAGATTCACAGGATGGCTACACCTTC; CDR3aa: CASSLDSQDGYTF; d_gene: -; v_gene: TRBV11-2; len: 13; j_gene: TRBJ1-2; abundance: -
CDR3nt: TGTGCCACCAGCAGAGAGGCTCTTTCCGGGGTCGGAAACACCATATATTTT; CDR3aa: CATSREALSGVGNTIYF; d_gene: -; v_gene: TRBV15; len: 17; j_gene: TRBJ1-3; abundance: -
CDR3nt: TGTGCCACCAAGACGCTGGGAGGGGAAAAACTGTTTTTT; CDR3aa: CATKTLGGEKLFF; d_gene: -; v_gene: TRBV28; len: 13; j_gene: TRBJ1-4; abundance: -
CDR3nt: TGTGCCAGCACTTACACCGGGGAGCTGTTTTTT; CDR3aa: CASTYTGELFF; d_gene: -; v_gene: TRBV7-2; len: 11; j_gene: TRBJ2-2; abundance: once
CDR3nt: TGTGCCAGCAGCTTTCCCAGCGGGGGGCCATTCCATGAGCAGTTCTTC; CDR3aa: CASSFPSGGPFHEQFF; d_gene: TRBD2; v_gene: TRBV5-4; len: 16; j_gene: TRBJ2-1; abundance: few
CDR3nt: TGTGCCAGCAGTTACATCAGGGGATGGGGAAACACTGAAGCTTTCTTT; CDR3aa: CASSYIRGWGNTEAFF; d_gene: -; v_gene: TRBV6-5; len: 16; j_gene: TRBJ1-1; abundance: -